The rows below give T cell receptor beta chains drawn from one sample of a study of T cell responses to AZD1222 COVID-19 vaccine. Assay used: immunoSEQ multiplex PCR; TCRdb lists only in-frame clones, some missing. This repertoire shows roughly 200,000 clones, roughly 92% found once; its top ten account for roughly 1.4%. Sample: peripheral blood, taken on day 0 of AZD1222 vaccination. Receptors were obtained from an adult in good health. Each CDR3 is given with its conserved first and last residue. A D gene is named only where the DNA matches it firmly. Clone size appears in some rows only: once, few, many, or a class for an expanded clone.

D	V	J	size	CDR3	DNA
-	TRBV12-3/TRBV12-4	TRBJ1-4	-	CASSSGTASKAFF	TGTGCCAGCAGTTCGGGGACCGCGAGTAAGGCGTTTTTT
TRBD1	TRBV28	TRBJ1-2	-	CASSFPQGANGYTF	TGTGCCAGCAGTTTTCCTCAGGGGGCGAACGGCTACACCTTC
-	TRBV21-1	TRBJ1-2	-	CASSKEYNYGYTF	TGTGCCAGCAGCAAAGAATATAACTATGGCTACACCTTC
TRBD2	TRBV19	TRBJ2-7	-	CASSSRTSGGIYEQYF	TGTGCCAGTAGTTCCAGGACTAGCGGGGGGATCTACGAGCAGTACTTC
-	TRBV12-3/TRBV12-4	TRBJ2-5	-	CASRYRETQYF	TGTGCCAGCAGATACAGAGAGACCCAGTACTTC
-	TRBV5-8	TRBJ1-5	-	CASSFLGDGGGPQHF	TGTGCCAGCAGCTTCCTTGGGGACGGCGGTGGGCCCCAGCATTTT
-	TRBV9	TRBJ1-1	-	CASSVDAWGRGTEAFF	TGTGCCAGCAGCGTAGATGCGTGGGGAAGGGGAACTGAAGCTTTCTTT
-	TRBV3-1/TRBV3-2	TRBJ1-6	-	CASSQDRSRTSSYNSPLHF	TGTGCCAGCAGCCAAGATCGGTCCAGGACCAGCTCCTATAATTCACCCCTCCACTTT
TRBD2	TRBV15	TRBJ2-1	-	CATSSGTSGGPYNEQFF	TGTGCCACCAGCAGCGGGACTAGCGGGGGCCCATACAATGAGCAGTTCTTC
-	TRBV18	TRBJ2-7	-	CASSPRDGSNEQYF	TGTGCCAGCTCACCTCGAGATGGGTCGAACGAGCAGTACTTC
-	TRBV12-3/TRBV12-4	TRBJ1-4	-	CASQQGFTEKLFF	TGTGCCAGCCAACAGGGCTTCACTGAAAAACTGTTTTTT
-	TRBV4-2	TRBJ2-7	-	CASSQVRAERGPSSSYEQYF	TGTGCCAGCAGCCAAGTTCGGGCGGAGCGCGGGCCATCTAGCTCCTACGAGCAGTACTTC
-	TRBV4-1	TRBJ2-2	-	CASSQVAVSGTGELFF	TGCGCCAGCAGCCAAGTAGCGGTATCGGGCACCGGGGAGCTGTTTTTT
-	TRBV7-7	TRBJ2-1	-	CASSLRPLLGGYNEQFF	TGTGCCAGCAGCTTAAGGCCGTTGTTAGGGGGTTACAATGAGCAGTTCTTC
-	TRBV13	TRBJ2-7	-	CASSSVSGATYEQYF	TGTGCCAGCAGCTCAGTTTCGGGGGCTACCTACGAGCAGTACTTC
TRBD1	TRBV15	TRBJ1-2	-	CATSRDRGNYGYTF	TGTGCCACCAGCAGAGACAGGGGGAACTATGGCTACACCTTC
TRBD1	TRBV11-3	TRBJ1-4	-	CASSSRDSYEKLFF	TGTGCCAGCAGCAGCCGGGACAGTTACGAAAAACTGTTTTTT
TRBD1	TRBV10-3	TRBJ2-2	-	CAISESTGNGELFF	TGTGCCATCAGTGAGTCGACAGGGAACGGGGAGCTGTTTTTT
-	TRBV7-9	TRBJ2-5	-	CASSYYLRDPQETQYF	TGTGCCAGCAGCTATTATCTCAGGGACCCCCAAGAGACCCAGTACTTC
TRBD1	TRBV2	TRBJ2-3	-	CASSAVDRGSTDTQYF	TGTGCCAGCAGTGCTGTGGACAGGGGGAGTACAGATACGCAGTATTTT
TRBD2	TRBV6-5	TRBJ2-2	-	CASSYAGGYTGELFF	TGTGCCAGCAGTTACGCGGGGGGATATACCGGGGAGCTGTTTTTT
-	TRBV6-5	TRBJ2-1	-	CASSYPGGSEQFF	TGTGCCAGCAGTTATCCGGGCGGCTCTGAGCAGTTCTTC
TRBD1	TRBV19	TRBJ1-2	-	CASSQAGGADGYTF	TGTGCCAGTAGTCAGGCAGGGGGCGCGGATGGCTACACCTTC
TRBD1	TRBV7-3	TRBJ1-1	few	CASSSMARGTGSVTEAFF	TGTGCCAGCAGCTCCATGGCTAGGGGGACAGGGTCAGTCACTGAAGCTTTCTTT
-	TRBV5-8	TRBJ1-5	-	CASRLNWWGNQPQHF	TGTGCCAGCAGGCTAAACTGGTGGGGCAATCAGCCCCAGCATTTT
-	TRBV7-3	TRBJ1-1	-	CASSLQQREMNTEAFF	TGTGCCAGCAGCTTACAACAGAGAGAAATGAACACTGAAGCTTTCTTT
-	TRBV20-1	TRBJ1-2	few	CSAVRGYGYTF	TGCAGTGCTGTTAGGGGCTATGGCTACACCTTC
TRBD1	TRBV3-1/TRBV3-2	TRBJ1-1	-	CASSPKQGRITEAFF	TGTGCCAGCAGCCCGAAACAGGGGCGGATAACTGAAGCTTTCTTT
-	TRBV6-6	TRBJ1-1	-	CASSYSGAEAFF	TGTGCCAGCAGTTACTCGGGGGCTGAAGCTTTCTTT
-	TRBV3-1/TRBV3-2	TRBJ2-1	once	CASSREKSYNEQFF	TGTGCCAGCAGCCGGGAGAAATCCTACAATGAGCAGTTCTTC
-	TRBV19	TRBJ2-3	-	CASSRGDRDTDTQYF	TGTGCCAGTAGTAGGGGGGACAGAGACACAGATACGCAGTATTTT
TRBD2	TRBV5-1	TRBJ2-7	-	CASSLSTSATLGTYF	TGCGCCAGCAGCCTAAGTACTAGCGCAACCCTTGGTACGTACTTC
TRBD1	TRBV5-6	TRBJ1-2	few	CASSFGQGEDGYTF	TGTGCCAGCAGCTTTGGACAGGGGGAAGATGGCTACACCTTC
TRBD1	TRBV27	TRBJ1-4	-	CASSFSGTGEEKLFF	TGTGCCAGCAGTTTCTCCGGGACAGGGGAGGAAAAACTGTTTTTT
TRBD2	TRBV4-2	TRBJ2-7	-	CASSQDKRGYEQYF	TGTGCCAGCAGCCAAGATAAGCGGGGCTACGAGCAGTACTTC
-	TRBV14	TRBJ1-1	-	CASRYGENTEAFF	TGTGCCAGCAGGTACGGGGAAAACACTGAAGCTTTCTTT
TRBD2	TRBV12-5	TRBJ2-7	-	CASAVRLAAHEQYF	TGTGCTAGTGCCGTCAGACTAGCAGCCCACGAGCAGTACTTC
-	TRBV5-4	TRBJ1-2	-	CASSQPRGWYGYTF	TGTGCCAGCAGCCAACCACGCGGGTGGTATGGCTACACCTTC
TRBD1	TRBV28	TRBJ1-3	-	CASSSGTGISGNTIYF	TGTGCCAGCAGCTCCGGGACAGGGATCTCTGGAAACACCATATATTTT
TRBD2	TRBV5-4	TRBJ2-5	-	CASSSPGGGWIQETQYF	TGTGCCAGCAGCTCCCCTGGGGGGGGTTGGATCCAAGAGACCCAGTACTTC
-	TRBV5-8	TRBJ1-2	-	CASSLGQGNYGYTF	TGTGCCAGCAGCTTGGGTCAGGGTAACTATGGCTACACCTTC
-	TRBV12-3/TRBV12-4	TRBJ1-6	-	CASSTNKNSPLHF	TGTGCCAGCAGTACTAATAAGAATTCACCCCTCCACTTT
TRBD1	TRBV5-4	TRBJ2-7	-	CASSLGDRVRTREQYF	TGTGCCAGCAGCTTGGGCGACAGGGTGAGGACTCGTGAGCAGTACTTC
-	TRBV7-9	TRBJ1-5	-	CASSQGTSNQPQHF	TGTGCCAGCAGCCAAGGAACAAGCAATCAGCCCCAGCATTTT
-	TRBV30	TRBJ1-5	few	CAWSVQGNQPQHF	TGTGCCTGGAGTGTACAGGGCAATCAGCCCCAGCATTTT
TRBD2	TRBV28	TRBJ2-1	-	CASNRGSPEQFF	TGTGCCAGCAATCGCGGGAGCCCCGAGCAGTTCTTC
-	TRBV5-1	TRBJ1-1	-	CASSLAQGLNTEAFF	TGCGCCAGCAGCTTGGCACAGGGTCTGAACACTGAAGCTTTCTTT
TRBD1	TRBV5-1	TRBJ2-4	-	CASSSSLGTGQNIQYF	TGCGCCAGCAGCTCTTCGTTGGGGACAGGGCAAAACATTCAGTACTTC
TRBD2	TRBV6-7	TRBJ2-3	-	CASSYGPGLAESTDTQYF	TGTGCCAGCAGTTACGGCCCGGGACTAGCGGAGAGCACAGATACGCAGTATTTT